The rows below give T cell receptor beta chains drawn from one sample of a study of beta chain features in type 1 diabetes. TCRdb keeps only in-frame clones here, not all; method: immunoSEQ multiplex PCR. The table has roughly 610,000 clones, around 15% seen once. Material for sequencing was naive CD4+ T cells from blood. The receptors derive from a man aged 18 to 30 in good health. Both conserved end residues are part of each CDR3. The D gene is left open where the match is weak.

d_call	j_call	v_call	cdr3_aa
TRBD2	TRBJ2-1	TRBV5-1	CASSLVLAGDEQFF
.	TRBJ1-3	TRBV6-5	CASSFQGGGSGNTIYF
.	TRBJ2-1	TRBV4-1	CASSRAQGGGGNEQFF
TRBD1	TRBJ2-3	TRBV7-2	CASSRQGASTDTQYF
.	TRBJ1-1	TRBV30	CAWRGFSGKNIWNTEAFF
.	TRBJ2-5	TRBV4-2	CASSQVAETQYF
.	TRBJ2-5	TRBV9	CASGRTEETQYF
.	TRBJ1-1	TRBV28	CASSLQGLKAFF
.	TRBJ2-3	TRBV18	CASSPRQLDGTDTQYF
TRBD2	TRBJ2-7	TRBV30	CAWSALRTSGGVAGEQYF
TRBD1	TRBJ2-1	TRBV11-3	CASSSGGSYNEQFF
TRBD1	TRBJ2-3	TRBV18	CASSPPGQGGLSTDTQYF
.	TRBJ2-6	TRBV7-9	CARTGISGANVLTF
.	TRBJ1-5	TRBV28	CASSLSRVGRNQPQHF
TRBD1	.	TRBV29-1	CSVSTGGIYEQYF
.	TRBJ1-1	TRBV5-6	CASSLTRFSWTTEAFF
TRBD2	TRBJ2-1	TRBV10-3	CASHSGKSSYNEQFF
TRBD1	TRBJ1-2	TRBV18	CASSPPWAGGGYGYTF
.	TRBJ2-7	TRBV5-4	CASSLGYEQYF
.	TRBJ1-6	TRBV7-9	CASSLGGVYNSPLHF
.	TRBJ2-2	TRBV9	CASSVLTGGTGELFF
.	TRBJ1-1	TRBV5-1	CASSPRPGSNTEAFF
.	TRBJ1-3	TRBV11-2	CASSFPSENTIYF
.	TRBJ1-2	TRBV28	CASRGQGFYGYTF
.	TRBJ1-1	TRBV21-1	CASSKGTENTEAFF
.	TRBJ2-1	TRBV28	CASSLSTRDGGKGQFF
.	TRBJ2-3	TRBV5-6	CASSLAGGPSTDTQYF
.	TRBJ1-1	TRBV7-2	CASSLVSEIFF
.	.	TRBV28	CASSSQGWSYEQYF
.	TRBJ2-1	TRBV7-2	CASSLQFSKLGVSQFF
.	TRBJ2-7	TRBV5-1	CASSLVRGDSYEQYF
.	TRBJ2-5	TRBV7-9	CASSLLRRTSQETQYF
.	TRBJ2-4	TRBV10-3	CAISESTGALAKNIQYF
.	TRBJ1-1	TRBV18	CASSPVLHSMNTEAFF
TRBD1	TRBJ1-2	TRBV9	CASSAETGGAGGYTF
.	TRBJ2-1	TRBV5-6	CASSVTSGPYNEQFF
TRBD1	TRBJ1-1	TRBV5-1	CASSLQGVEAFF
.	TRBJ2-5	TRBV7-9	CASSLERTQYF
.	TRBJ1-2	TRBV7-2	CASSTGSGRYGYTF
.	TRBJ1-5	TRBV19	CASNLAGGGNQPQHF
TRBD2	TRBJ2-5	TRBV7-3	CASSPAGANKETQYF